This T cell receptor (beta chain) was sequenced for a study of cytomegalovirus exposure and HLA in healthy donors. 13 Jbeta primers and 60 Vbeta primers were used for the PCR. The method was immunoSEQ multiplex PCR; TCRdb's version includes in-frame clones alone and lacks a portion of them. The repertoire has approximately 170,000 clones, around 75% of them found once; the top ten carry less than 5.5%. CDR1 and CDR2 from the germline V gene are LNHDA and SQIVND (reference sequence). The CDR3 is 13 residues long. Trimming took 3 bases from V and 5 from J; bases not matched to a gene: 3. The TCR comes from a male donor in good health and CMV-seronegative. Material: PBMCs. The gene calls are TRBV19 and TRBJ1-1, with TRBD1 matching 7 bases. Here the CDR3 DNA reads TGTGCCAGTAGTATCGGCAGGGGGACTGAAGCTTTCTTT. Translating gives CASSIGRGTEAFF.